This entry lists 29 T cell receptor beta chains sequenced from one sample in a study of blood T cell repertoires in COVID-19. Sequencing was performed with immunoSEQ multiplex PCR; in TCRdb, only in-frame clones are kept and a portion is missing. The sample carries about 190,000 clones, about 90% recorded once. Source material: peripheral blood. The receptors stem from a man aged 45-65 years with acute or convalescent COVID-19.

This sequence joins TRBV9 and TRBJ1-2; D perhaps matches TRBD1 (5 bases). Trimming removed 5 bases at V and 9 bases at J, with 17 bases between. The length of the CDR3 is 13 residues. Germline V lookup: CDR1 SGDLS, CDR2 YYNGEE. The CDR3, as DNA: TGTGCCAGCAGATCTTCGGCTTCAGGGAGCTACACCTTC. It yields the protein CASRSSASGSYTF.

The chain links TRBV7-2 to TRBJ2-3, with 13 bases that match TRBD2. This CDR3 has 17 residues. J was trimmed by 7 bases and V by 3 bases; bases with no gene match: 10. Germline V gene sequence: CDR1 SGHTA, CDR2 FQGNSA. CDR3 region: CASSFTGTSGAGNTQYF. The CDR3 DNA reads as TGTGCCAGCAGCTTTACCGGGACTAGCGGGGCGGGAAATACGCAGTATTTT. Full variable domain (remainder filled in from reference TRBV7-2 and TRBJ2-3): GAGVSQSPSNKVTEKGKDVELRCDPISGHTALYWYRQSLGQGLEFLIYFQGNSAPDKSGLPSDRFSAERTGGSVSTLTIQRTQQEDSAVYLCASSFTGTSGAGNTQYFGPGTRLTVL.

The genes are TRBV6-4 and TRBJ2-2, with 10 bases aligning to TRBD2. J gave up 4 bases and V 5 bases, and 4 bases lay outside the gene matches. Germline CDR1 is MRHNA and CDR2 is SNTAGT. The CDR3 spans 15 residues. CDR3 sequence: CASSSGGAGTGELFF. The DNA for the CDR3 is TGTGCCAGCAGTAGCGGGGGGGCCGGCACCGGGGAGCTGTTTTTT.

The V and J genes are TRBV5-5 and TRBJ2-7; D is possibly TRBD1 (7 bases). The CDR3 has 17 amino acids. CDR1 and CDR2 (germline): SGHKS, YYEKEE (reference sequence). V was clipped by 1 base and J by 4 bases, with 21 bases between them. The chain's CDR3 is CASSLRLEGAPTYEQYF. The CDR3 DNA follows: TGTGCCAGCAGCTTGCGGTTGGAGGGGGCCCCAACTTACGAGCAGTACTTC.

The rearrangement uses TRBV13 and TRBJ2-1, with 12 positions matching TRBD2. Looked up from germline, CDR1 is PRHDT and CDR2 is FYEKMQ (reference sequence). The length of the CDR3 is 15 residues. The junction had 8 bases not matched to a gene; V was cut back by 6 bases and J by 8 bases. In DNA form, the CDR3 reads TGTGCCAGCAGGCGACCTAGCGGGAGGGCTGATGAGCAGTTCTTC. This translates into CASRRPSGRADEQFF.

The chain uses TRBV7-2 and TRBJ2-1; 11 bases align to TRBD2. The length of the CDR3 is 16 residues. Germline-derived CDR1 and CDR2 are SGHTA and FQGNSA. Trimming at V came to 2 bases and at J to 6 bases, leaving 6 bases not matched to a gene. CDR3 protein: CASSLTGLAETNEQFF. CDR3 bases: TGTGCCAGCAGCTTAACGGGACTAGCGGAGACCAATGAGCAGTTCTTC.

This chain links TRBV27 with TRBJ1-5, with D unclear. Germline V CDR1 and CDR2: MNHEY, SMNVEV (reference sequence). This CDR3 region has 14 residues. Trimming shortened V by 6 bases and J by 3 bases, and 12 bases separated the two germline ends. DNA of the CDR3: TGTGCCAGCAGGCTGGCAGTAGCCAATCAGCCCCAGCATTTT. It yields the protein CASRLAVANQPQHF.

This sequence joins TRBV4-3 and TRBJ1-2, with 7 bases that match TRBD1. V lost 3 bases and J lost 1; bases outside the gene matches: 2. CDR1 LGHNA and CDR2 YSLEER come from the germline V gene. The CDR3 sequence is 14 residues long. The CDR3 DNA reads TGCGCCAGCAGCCAGAACAGGGGTAACTATGGCTACACCTTC. It specifies CASSQNRGNYGYTF.

The gene calls are TRBV28 and TRBJ1-5; D not certain. Germline CDR1 MDHEN, CDR2 SYDVKM. Trimming pared 6 bases from V and 6 bases from J, leaving 12 bases between. The CDR3 extends over 13 amino acids. The CDR3, as DNA: TGTGCCAGCAGCCGGGTAGGTTTTCAGCCCCAGCATTTT. Residues: CASSRVGFQPQHF.

The chain employs TRBV7-2 and TRBJ1-4; 7 bases agree with TRBD1. Germline loops: CDR1 SGHTA, CDR2 FQGNSA. There are 15 residues in the CDR3. V lost 5 bases to trimming and J lost 7 bases; unmatched junction nucleotides: 10. The CDR3 DNA follows: TGTGCCAGCAGCACCCACCACAGGGGAGGTGAAAAACTGTTTTTT. Translated: CASSTHHRGGEKLFF.

The rearrangement joins TRBV28 to TRBJ1-6; D remains ambiguous. The CDR3 contains 16 residues. Germline V gene lookup returns CDR1 MDHEN and CDR2 SYDVKM. V gave up 4 bases and J gave up 0 bases, with 10 bases separating them. The CDR3 loop reads CASSSAGSSYNSPLHF. CDR3 bases: TGTGCCAGCAGTTCCGCGGGGAGCTCCTATAATTCACCCCTCCACTTT. Filled out from reference TRBV28 and TRBJ1-6, the complete variable domain reads DVKVTQSSRYLVKRTGEKVFLECVQDMDHENMFWYRQDPGLGLRLIYFSYDVKMKEKGDIPEGYSVSREKKERFSLILESASTNQTSMYLCASSSAGSSYNSPLHFGNGTRLTVT.

V usage is TRBV27 and J usage is TRBJ1-4, with 10 bases aligning to TRBD1. Germline CDR1 is MNHEY and CDR2 is SMNVEV (reference sequence). This CDR3 spans 16 amino acids. V shed 5 bases, J shed 3 bases, and the junction held 6 bases outside the gene matches. This chain's CDR3 is CASSPDRGWANEKLFF. DNA for the CDR3: TGTGCCAGCAGTCCGGACAGGGGGTGGGCTAATGAAAAACTGTTTTTT. Full variable domain (rest looked up from reference TRBV27 and TRBJ1-4): EAQVTQNPRYLITVTGKKLTVTCSQNMNHEYMSWYRQDPGLGLRQIYYSMNVEVTDKGDVPEGYKVSRKEKRNFPLILESPSPNQTSLYFCASSPDRGWANEKLFFGSGTQLSVL.

In its sample, this clone was seen once. CDR3 in DNA: TGTGCCAGCAGCCCACAGGGGGCCGTGGCTAACTATGGCTACACCTTC. Translation: CASSPQGAVANYGYTF. The chain is built from TRBV5-5 and TRBJ1-2; TRBD1 agrees at 9 bases. This CDR3 contains 16 residues. V was pared by 4 bases and J by 0 bases, with 7 bases of the junction left unmatched. The germline gives CDR1 SGHKS, CDR2 YYEKEE (reference sequence).

The chain is built from TRBV27 and TRBJ2-1, with TRBD1 matching over 11 bases. Germline V gives CDR1 MNHEY, CDR2 SMNVEV (reference sequence). The CDR3 extends over 16 amino acids. The junction had 10 bases not matched to a gene; V was cut back by 5 bases and J by 7 bases. CDR3 region: CASSRLGTGGGNEQFF. CDR3 bases: TGTGCCAGCAGTCGCCTCGGGACAGGGGGTGGTAATGAGCAGTTCTTC.

The rearrangement links TRBV27 to TRBJ2-3, with TRBD2 matching over 8 bases. J lost 4 bases, V lost 1 base, and 7 bases had no gene match. The germline V gene encodes CDR1 MNHEY and CDR2 SMNVEV (reference sequence). The CDR3 runs to 16 residues. This CDR3 is CASSLLSSGGPDTQYF. CDR3 DNA sequence: TGTGCCAGCAGTTTATTATCCAGCGGGGGCCCAGATACGCAGTATTTT.

The chain employs TRBV5-1 and TRBJ2-7; 11 bases align to TRBD1. Per germline, CDR1 SGHRS and CDR2 YFSETQ. Germline trimming cut 1 base from V and 3 bases from J; bases unmatched to any gene: 3. The CDR3 has 15 amino acids. The chain's CDR3 is CASSLHGTGGYEQYF. As DNA, the CDR3 is TGCGCCAGCAGCTTGCATGGGACAGGGGGCTACGAGCAGTACTTC.

This clone was observed once. This chain uses TRBV10-2 with TRBJ2-3, with TRBD2 identical over 7 bases. The V segment lost 7 bases and the J segment 2 bases; nucleotides outside the gene matches: 12. Germline V gives CDR1 WSHSY, CDR2 SAAADI. The CDR3 contains 16 residues. CDR3: CASKRGGTPITDTQYF. CDR3 DNA: TGCGCCAGCAAAAGGGGAGGGACTCCCATCACAGATACGCAGTATTTT.

In this sample, this clone turned up once. V is TRBV2 and J is TRBJ1-5; D uncertain. V was clipped by 1 base and J by 5 bases, with 6 bases between them. The CDR3 has 13 amino acids. Germline CDR1 and CDR2: SNHLY and FYNNEI. This CDR3 is CASSEVPYQPQHF. CDR3 nucleotide sequence: TGTGCCAGCAGTGAAGTCCCCTATCAGCCCCAGCATTTT.

The rearrangement uses TRBV2 and TRBJ2-1, with 13 bases lining up with TRBD2. In germline, CDR1 is SNHLY, CDR2 FYNNEI. Losses at the gene ends were 7 bases for V and 9 bases for J; bases not matched to a gene: 12. CDR3 length: 16 amino acids. This CDR3 is CASTRTSGRAGGEQFF. The CDR3 coding sequence is TGTGCCAGCACCCGGACTAGCGGGAGAGCGGGGGGTGAGCAGTTCTTC.

This clone was seen only once. The CDR3 is CASSLKGALAGNTIYF. As DNA, the CDR3 is TGTGCCAGCAGCTTGAAGGGAGCGTTGGCGGGAAACACCATATATTTT. V and J are TRBV7-6 and TRBJ1-3; D is unclear. V lost 3 bases, J lost 4 bases, and 16 bases lay in between. CDR1 SGHVS and CDR2 FNYEAQ come from the germline V gene. The CDR3 is 16 residues long.

This clone came up once. This chain links TRBV2 with TRBJ1-4; unclear D gene. With 4 bases removed from V and 7 bases from J, the gap between germline ends came to 13 bases. The CDR3 is 14 residues long. Germline V gene data show CDR1 as SNHLY and CDR2 as FYNNEI. The CDR3 sequence: CASSANGVREKLFF. The CDR3 nucleotides read TGTGCCAGCAGTGCCAACGGTGTCCGTGAAAAACTGTTTTTT.

This chain joins TRBV28 and TRBJ1-2; TRBD1 is a possible D gene (6 bases). CDR3 length: 16 amino acids. Trimming took 6 bases from V and 0 from J, leaving 17 bases between them. Germline-derived CDR1 and CDR2 are MDHEN and SYDVKM. The CDR3 DNA reads TGTGCCAGCAGATCGGGGGGGCCCGGAGCTAACTATGGCTACACCTTC. Translated: CASRSGGPGANYGYTF.

The chain couples TRBV28 to TRBJ1-1; the D is unclear. Germline V lookup: CDR1 MDHEN, CDR2 SYDVKM. Between the trimmed V and J ends, which lost 4 bases and 4 bases, there was a span of 7 bases. The CDR3 is 12 amino acids. For the CDR3, the DNA is TGTGCCAGCAGTTGGGCGGGCACTGAAGCTTTCTTT. Translated, it gives CASSWAGTEAFF.

V usage is TRBV9 and J usage is TRBJ1-6; the D gene is possibly TRBD1 (5 bases). V was trimmed by 0 bases and J by 9 bases, leaving 10 bases between them. The V gene's germline CDR1 is SGDLS and CDR2 YYNGEE. The CDR3 has 14 residues. The chain's CDR3 is CASSVGQGFSPLHF. The CDR3 nucleotides are TGTGCCAGCAGCGTAGGGCAGGGATTTTCACCCCTCCACTTT.

The chain employs TRBV6-2 or TRBV6-3 and TRBJ1-4, with TRBD1 matching 8 bases. Germline V gives CDR1 MNHEY, CDR2 SVGEGT. With 4 bases clipped from V and 6 bases from J, the junction kept 7 bases outside the gene matches. The CDR3 sequence is 15 residues long. CDR3 loop: CASSSTDRVDEKLFF. CDR3 coding DNA: TGTGCCAGCAGTTCCACGGACAGGGTGGATGAAAAACTGTTTTTT.

The chain uses TRBV18 and TRBJ2-7; D perhaps matches TRBD1 (6 bases). This CDR3 has 13 residues. Germline V gene data show CDR1 as KGHSH and CDR2 as LQKENI. V shed 3 bases and J shed 4 bases, with 10 bases lying between them. This CDR3 reads CASSPGGLYEQYF. In DNA form, the CDR3 reads TGTGCCAGCTCACCTGGGGGCTTGTACGAGCAGTACTTC.

The CDR3 bases are TGTGCCAGTAGTATAGAAAGGGTTCGACTAAACAATGAGCAGTTCTTC. Its translation: CASSIERVRLNNEQFF. The chain has TRBV19 and TRBJ2-1; D possibly corresponds to TRBD2 (5 bases). V lost 0 bases and J lost 5, with 14 bases in between. CDR3 size: 16 residues. CDR1 and CDR2 (germline): LNHDA, SQIVND (reference sequence).

In nucleotides, the CDR3 is TGCGCCAGCAGCCTAGACAGGGAGGGGAATGAGCAGTTCTTC. Translating it yields CASSLDREGNEQFF. The chain carries TRBV4-3 and TRBJ2-1; either TRBD1 or TRBD2 may supply D (7 bases each). The CDR3 runs 14 residues. Per germline, CDR1 LGHNA and CDR2 YSLEER. V was clipped by 4 bases and J by 7 bases, with 14 bases between them.

This clone was picked up one time. The rearrangement uses TRBV2 and TRBJ2-7; the match to TRBD2 covers 8 bases. V lost 6 bases and J lost 2; bases outside the gene matches: 3. The germline V gene has CDR1 SNHLY and CDR2 FYNNEI. This CDR3 region has 13 residues. This chain's CDR3 is CASRLAATYEQYF. The CDR3 bases are TGTGCCAGCAGACTAGCGGCTACCTACGAGCAGTACTTC. Drawing the rest from reference TRBV2 and TRBJ2-7, the complete variable domain is EPEVTQTPSHQVTQMGQEVILRCVPISNHLYFYWYRQILGQKVEFLVSFYNNEISEKSEIFDDQFSVERPDGSNFTLKIRSTKLEDSAMYFCASRLAATYEQYFGPGTRLTVT.